These 8 T cell receptor beta chains share one sample of origin, sequenced in a study of early T cells in non-severe SARS-CoV-2 infection. TCRdb reprocessed the 5' RACE reads via MiXCR and lists one record per CDR3 protein. The sample carries 30,000 to 35,000 distinct CDR3 sequences, approximately 4.6% recorded once. The sample was whole blood. All receptors derive from an adult who was a healthcare worker with PCR-confirmed SARS-CoV-2 infection or an uninfected control (not recorded which).

This clonotype was seen many times. V and J are TRBV11-1 and TRBJ2-3; 9 nucleotides agree with TRBD2. Per germline, CDR1 SGHAT and CDR2 FQDESV (reference sequence). The CDR3 is 17 residues long. The V and J ends lost 5 bases and 0 bases, in that order; junction bases with no gene match: 9. CDR3 sequence (DNA): TGTGCCAGCAGCCCCCTCGGTAGCGGGAGAAGCACAGATACGCAGTATTTT. This codes for CASSPLGSGRSTDTQYF.

Ten or more counts support this clonotype. This chain joins TRBV11-2 and TRBJ2-3; possible D gene TRBD1, 6 bases. The CDR3 sequence is 15 residues long. Trimming shortened V by 2 bases and J by 6 bases, and 15 bases separated the two germline ends. Per the germline V gene, CDR1 is SGHAT and CDR2 is FQNNGV. The CDR3 region is CASSLTGTWGDTQYF. CDR3 nucleotides: TGTGCCAGCAGCTTAACAGGGACCTGGGGTGATACGCAGTATTTT.

As for this clonotype: A much larger clone is a single base away; this may be a read error. The gene calls are TRBV12-3 or TRBV12-4 and TRBJ2-2, with 10 bases that match TRBD2. The CDR3 extends over 14 amino acids. For the CDR3, the DNA is TGTGTCAGCAGGACTAGCGGAAACACCGGGGAGCTGTTTTTT. It specifies CVSRTSGNTGELFF.

This clonotype turned up a few times. The V gene is TRBV7-2, the J gene TRBJ2-7; the D is unclear. The germline gives CDR1 SGHTA, CDR2 FQGNSA. V was shortened by 1 base and J by 3 bases, with 1 base between the two germline ends. This CDR3 is 11 amino acids long. CDR3 bases: TGTGCCAGCAGCTTAGTCTACGAGCAGTACTTC. Amino acids: CASSLVYEQYF.

This clonotype was seen at least ten times. The chain employs TRBV7-3 and TRBJ2-1; TRBD2 aligns across 9 bases. The CDR3 extends over 16 amino acids. The trim removed 5 bases at V and 3 bases at J, leaving 8 bases unmatched. CDR1 and CDR2 (germline): SGHTA, FQGTGA. As DNA, the CDR3 is TGTGCCAGCAGCGTAGCCGGGACTAGCAGCTACAATGAGCAGTTCTTC. Translated: CASSVAGTSSYNEQFF.

This clonotype has a count of ten or more. The rearrangement uses TRBV20-1 and TRBJ2-1, with D unresolved. CDR1 and CDR2 (germline): DFQATT, SNEGSKA (reference sequence). The CDR3 contains 12 residues. V shed 5 bases and J shed 5 bases, with 10 bases lying between them. This chain's CDR3 is CSAYRLNNEQFF. The CDR3 nucleotides are TGCAGTGCTTACCGACTTAACAATGAGCAGTTCTTC.

This clonotype was detected ten times or more. This rearrangement joins TRBV20-1 to TRBJ2-7; D is ambiguous. The CDR3 runs to 11 residues. Germline V lookup: CDR1 DFQATT, CDR2 SNEGSKA (reference sequence). The CDR3 spells CSWYRSYEQYF. The DNA for the CDR3 is TGCAGCTGGTATAGGTCCTACGAGCAGTACTTC.

In its sample, this clonotype was seen many times. The gene calls are TRBV9 and TRBJ2-3; maybe TRBD2 (6 bases). Per germline, CDR1 SGDLS and CDR2 YYNGEE. This CDR3 is 15 amino acids long. V lost 4 bases and J 6 bases, leaving 18 bases between the germline ends. CDR3 in DNA: TGTGCCAGCAGCCCCTTCGGAGGGGTTGCGGATACGCAGTATTTT. Translating it yields CASSPFGGVADTQYF.